The clone carrying this T cell receptor (beta chain) showed up many times. Antigen: not known. The sample belongs to a study of T cells in Graves' hyperthyroidism and ophthalmopathy. The diagnostic basis comprised clinical symptoms, serum thyroxine and TRAb, thyroid ultrasound and orbital computed tomography. The blood sample was taken at first hyperthyroidism diagnosis, before any ophthalmopathy symptoms. Study-wide results and caveats: Appearing also in blood were most of the thyroid clonotypes expanded above 0.001. It was a median approximately 6.9 months before onset that the model predicted ophthalmopathy.

What was amplified from RNA transcripts were TCR beta CDR3 regions. Researchers ran a first-round RT-PCR on the TCR CDR3 using the HTBI primer set. MiXCR, run by TCRdb on the multiplex PCR reads, gives a single entry per CDR3 protein. In the table there are roughly 580,000 distinct CDR3 sequences, about 15% of which are singletons. The CDR3 contains 13 residues. V gave up 3 bases and J gave up 10 bases, with 15 bases separating them. Germline CDR1 is SGHTA and CDR2 is FQGNSA. The sequence was collected from a woman in her 30s with Graves' hyperthyroidism that later progressed to Graves' ophthalmopathy. The specimen sequenced was blood. The rearrangement links TRBV7-2 to TRBJ1-2; a possible D gene is TRBD1 (5 bases). The CDR3 sequence: CASSFGARLDYTF. The CDR3 DNA sequence: TGTGCCAGCAGCTTTGGGGCCCGGCTCGACTACACCTTC.